These 31 T cell receptor beta chains share one sample of origin, sequenced in a study of blood T cells in healthy people across ages. A second about 7 to 12 cycle PCR used barcoded and J-beta primers. In TCRdb, the 5' RACE reads were re-called with MiXCR into one record per CDR3 protein. There are some 1.8 million distinct CDR3 sequences in the sample; about two fifths occur only once, and roughly 23% lies in the top ten. The sample was blood. The receptors originated from a human donor in good health.

This clonotype has more than one count but fewer than ten. The chain carries TRBV3-1 and TRBJ2-3; 7 bases are a match to TRBD1. CDR1 and CDR2 from the germline V gene are LGHDT and YNNKEL (reference sequence). V was clipped by 2 bases and J by 0 bases; unmatched bases: 11. The CDR3 has 18 residues. This CDR3 is CASSQTPTTGDSTDTQYF. In nucleotides, the CDR3 is TGTGCCAGCAGCCAAACCCCCACCACAGGGGATAGCACAGATACGCAGTATTTT.

This clonotype came up a few times. The rearrangement uses TRBV2 and TRBJ2-3, with 13 bases that match TRBD2. The J segment lost 8 bases and the V segment lost 4 bases, leaving 15 bases of the junction unmatched. CDR3 length: 18 amino acids. Germline CDR1 reads SNHLY; CDR2 reads FYNNEI. CDR3 protein: CASSASPGTSGEDGTQYF. CDR3 DNA sequence: TGTGCCAGCAGTGCTTCCCCCGGGACTAGCGGGGAGGACGGTACGCAGTATTTT.

V usage is TRBV6-5 and J usage is TRBJ1-2; tentatively, D is TRBD1 (6 bases). Per the germline V gene, CDR1 is MNHEY and CDR2 is SVGAGI. V was clipped by 6 bases and J by 7 bases, with 18 bases between them. This CDR3 region has 14 residues. CDR3 in DNA: TGTGCCAGCAGACCCCGGGGGGCGGAGGGTGGCTACACCTTC. Translating it yields CASRPRGAEGGYTF.

This clonotype was observed a handful of times. This chain connects TRBV4-3 to TRBJ2-3, with D possibly TRBD1 on 6 matching bases. CDR1 LGHNA and CDR2 YSLEER come from the germline V gene. This CDR3 has 15 amino acids. V lost 4 bases and J 5 bases, leaving 16 bases between the germline ends. This CDR3 is CASSRQTKGGDTQYF. The CDR3 coding sequence is TGCGCCAGCAGCCGCCAAACTAAAGGGGGAGATACGCAGTATTTT.

This clonotype has a handful of counts. The V gene is TRBV6-5, the J gene TRBJ2-3; D unresolved. V dropped 2 bases and J dropped 4 bases, with 7 bases sitting between them. The germline CDR1 and CDR2 sequences are MNHEY and SVGAGI. This CDR3 has 13 residues. Written as DNA, the CDR3 is TGTGCCAGCAGTTACGAGAGAGCAGATACGCAGTATTTT. Translating gives CASSYERADTQYF.

This clonotype was seen just once. This sequence joins TRBV7-2 and TRBJ2-1; unclear D gene. The CDR3 covers 12 residues. Trimming pared 6 bases from V and 12 bases from J, leaving 15 bases between. The germline gives CDR1 SGHTA, CDR2 FQGNSA. CDR3 DNA: TGTGCCAGCAGTCCGCAGGAGTTGGGGCAGTTCTTC. Its protein product is CASSPQELGQFF.

This rearrangement joins TRBV20-1 to TRBJ1-4; no firm D call. The CDR3 sequence is 13 residues long. The V gene lost 3 bases and the J gene lost 10 bases, with 15 bases spanning the gap. Germline values: CDR1 DFQATT, CDR2 SNEGSKA (reference sequence). The CDR3 DNA reads TGCAGTGCTAGCGACGTCAGTTTCGGAAAACTGTTTTTT. This translates into CSASDVSFGKLFF.

J is TRBJ2-6 and V is TRBV2, with 8 bases matching TRBD2. The CDR3 sequence is 16 residues long. The germline gives CDR1 SNHLY, CDR2 FYNNEI. After removal of 10 bases from V and 4 bases from J, the junction contained 12 bases not matched to a gene. In DNA form, the CDR3 reads TGTGCCACCTATTTCTTGCGGGGGGCCGGGGCCAACGTCCTGACTTTC. It is translated as CATYFLRGAGANVLTF.

Regarding this clonotype: One junction end does not reproduce the germline sequence, and a read error may be involved. The V and J genes are TRBV28 and TRBJ1-6, with D possibly being TRBD1 (5 bases). Germline CDR1 and CDR2: MDHEN and SYDVKM. The CDR3 sequence is 18 residues long. CDR3 residues: CAGRRGLGSLSYNSPLHF. CDR3 DNA: TGTGCCGGCAGAAGGGGCCTAGGTAGCCTCTCCTATAATTCACCCCTCCACTTT.

There are a few counts of this clonotype. This rearrangement joins TRBV4-2 to TRBJ2-3; 15 bases match TRBD2. The V and J ends lost 2 bases and 3 bases, in that order; junction bases with no gene match: 9. This CDR3 spans 19 amino acids. Germline loops: CDR1 LGHNA, CDR2 YNFKEQ. The CDR3, as DNA: TGTGCCAGCAGCCAATTTGGGACTAGCGGGGGGAAAGGAACAGATACGCAGTATTTT. It encodes CASSQFGTSGGKGTDTQYF.

The chain has TRBV10-3 and TRBJ1-1; no clear D gene. V lost 2 bases to trimming and J lost 0 bases, with 4 bases between them. CDR1 is ENHRY and CDR2 is SYGVKD in the germline V gene. The CDR3 has 13 residues. The CDR3 spells CAISEGLNTEAFF. As DNA, the CDR3 is TGTGCCATCAGTGAGGGGCTGAACACTGAAGCTTTCTTT.

This clonotype has a handful of counts. CDR3 in amino acids: CASSPGRAAVNYGYTF. The CDR3 nucleotides are TGTGCCAGCAGTCCGGGACGTGCGGCAGTGAACTATGGCTACACCTTC. The rearrangement joins TRBV28 to TRBJ1-2, with D perhaps matching TRBD1 (5 bases). The germline V gene encodes CDR1 MDHEN and CDR2 SYDVKM. The CDR3 is made up of 16 amino acids. V shed 5 bases and J shed 2 bases, with 18 bases lying between them.

This clonotype showed up just a few times. This chain joins TRBV20-1 and TRBJ2-5; D is ambiguous. CDR3 length equals 14 residues. V lost 0 bases and J lost 1, with 9 bases in between. Per the germline V gene, CDR1 is DFQATT and CDR2 is SNEGSKA (reference sequence). The CDR3 coding sequence is TGCAGTGCTAGAGAGGACGCCCTCCAAGAGACCCAGTACTTC. Its translation: CSAREDALQETQYF.

The rearrangement joins TRBV29-1 to TRBJ1-1; 7 bases line up with TRBD1. The CDR3 has 13 amino acids. Germline V CDR1 and CDR2: SQVTM, ANQGSEA. Trimming removed 2 bases from V and 2 bases from J; junction bases left unmatched: 2. CDR3 nucleotide sequence: TGCAGCGTTGAACGGGACAGAAACACTGAAGCTTTCTTT. Amino acid sequence: CSVERDRNTEAFF.

The chain has TRBV12-3 or TRBV12-4 and TRBJ1-1; D call uncertain. The CDR3 is 13 amino acids. V gave up 3 bases and J gave up 3 bases, with 8 bases separating them. CDR3 in DNA: TGTGCCAGCAGTTTCGTTTGGGACACTGAAGCTTTCTTT. It translates to CASSFVWDTEAFF.

This clonotype appeared once. The J gene is TRBJ1-2, the V gene TRBV7-9; D ambiguous. V was pared by 3 bases and J by 3 bases, with 17 bases between. From germline, CDR1 is SEHNR and CDR2 FQNEAQ (reference sequence). This CDR3 is built from 16 residues. The CDR3 sequence: CASSFLPRVVYYGYTF. Here the CDR3 DNA reads TGTGCCAGCAGCTTCCTACCCCGTGTAGTCTACTATGGCTACACCTTC.

The chain combines TRBV7-2 with TRBJ1-6, with D possibly TRBD1 on 5 matching bases. The germline V gene has CDR1 SGHTA and CDR2 FQGNSA. CDR3 length: 16 amino acids. V gave up 5 bases and J gave up 4 bases, with 15 bases separating them. The CDR3 sequence is CASSKDTRGYNSPLHF. In DNA, the CDR3 is TGTGCCAGCAGCAAGGACACGAGAGGTTATAATTCACCCCTCCACTTT.

The J gene is TRBJ1-5, the V gene TRBV7-9; possible D gene TRBD1, 5 bases. CDR3 size: 16 residues. Germline-derived CDR1 and CDR2 are SEHNR and FQNEAQ (reference sequence). V lost 5 bases and J lost 2, with 16 bases in between. The CDR3 DNA reads TGTGCCAGCAGCCCCGGGGGGGAGGAGGGCAATCAGCCCCAGCATTTT. It specifies CASSPGGEEGNQPQHF.

CDR3 sequence reads: CASTLGLKRGEQYF. In DNA form, the CDR3 reads TGTGCCAGCACCCTTGGGCTCAAGAGGGGGGAGCAGTACTTC. V and J are TRBV3-1 and TRBJ2-5, with D possibly being TRBD1 or TRBD2 (6 bases each). This CDR3 is built from 14 residues. In germline, CDR1 is LGHDT, CDR2 YNNKEL (reference sequence). Trimming shortened V by 7 bases and J by 11 bases, and 23 bases separated the two germline ends.

The chain couples TRBV2 to TRBJ2-7; tentative D call: TRBD2 (5 bases). Germline V gene lookup returns CDR1 SNHLY and CDR2 FYNNEI. V was cut by 1 base and J by 3 bases, with 13 bases left in between. The CDR3 spans 15 residues. The CDR3 loop reads CASSEESGGYYEQYF. CDR3 nucleotide sequence: TGTGCCAGCAGTGAAGAGTCTGGAGGATACTACGAGCAGTACTTC.

This clonotype was recorded a few times. J is TRBJ1-1 and V is TRBV20-1; D uncertain. The CDR3 totals 12 residues. Per germline, CDR1 DFQATT and CDR2 SNEGSKA (reference sequence). V was cut by 3 bases and J by 7 bases, with 12 bases left in between. Written as DNA, the CDR3 is TGCAGTGCTAGGATAGTCGGGGTTGAAGCTTTCTTT. Translation: CSARIVGVEAFF.

This clonotype was recorded at least ten times. The chain couples TRBV28 to TRBJ2-1; a possible D gene is TRBD1 (5 bases). Trimming pared 1 base from V and 9 bases from J, leaving 7 bases between. This CDR3 is built from 12 residues. CDR1 MDHEN and CDR2 SYDVKM come from the germline V gene. CDR3 coding DNA: TGTGCCAGCAGTTTATATCAGGGTGAGCAGTTCTTC. As protein: CASSLYQGEQFF. The whole variable domain, remainder taken from reference TRBV28 and TRBJ2-1, is DVKVTQSSRYLVKRTGEKVFLECVQDMDHENMFWYRQDPGLGLRLIYFSYDVKMKEKGDIPEGYSVSREKKERFSLILESASTNQTSMYLCASSLYQGEQFFGPGTRLTVL.

This clonotype has more than one count but fewer than ten. V and J are TRBV20-1 and TRBJ2-5, with TRBD1 as a possible D gene (6 bases). V was trimmed by 7 bases and J by 1 base, leaving 10 bases between them. The CDR3 is made up of 12 amino acids. CDR1 is DFQATT, CDR2 SNEGSKA, per germline (reference sequence). The CDR3 DNA is TGCAGTGTGGTGGGGGCCCAAGAGACCCAGTACTTC. This gives the protein CSVVGAQETQYF.

This clonotype was observed at least ten times. The chain recombines TRBV4-3 with TRBJ1-2; tentatively, D is TRBD1 (5 bases). The CDR3 runs to 13 residues. In germline, CDR1 is LGHNA, CDR2 YSLEER. The V end was cut by 6 bases, the J end by 6 bases, with 14 bases between. CDR3 amino acids: CASSREEGDGYTF. In DNA, the CDR3 is TGCGCCAGCAGTCGTGAAGAAGGGGATGGCTACACCTTC.

This clonotype was seen more than once but under ten times. V usage is TRBV19 and J usage is TRBJ1-1; D unresolved. Germline V lookup: CDR1 LNHDA, CDR2 SQIVND (reference sequence). The CDR3 contains 14 residues. The germline V and J ends were trimmed by 5 bases and 1 base, with 11 bases remaining between them. The CDR3 spells CASSSYRTNTEAFF. The CDR3 bases are TGTGCCAGTAGTTCGTATCGGACGAACACTGAAGCTTTCTTT.

This clonotype was seen a handful of times. This chain links TRBV29-1 with TRBJ2-3; D perhaps matches TRBD2 (5 bases). The CDR3 is made up of 10 amino acids. Trimming took 6 bases from V and 6 from J, leaving 7 bases between them. Looked up from germline, CDR1 is SQVTM and CDR2 is ANQGSEA. CDR3 coding DNA: TGCAGCGTCGGGGTTGATACGCAGTATTTT. Its protein is CSVGVDTQYF.

Points on this clonotype: The junction departs from the called germline gene at one end, perhaps through a read error. V usage is TRBV11-3 and J usage is TRBJ1-2, with 7 bases matching TRBD1. This CDR3 region has 15 residues. The germline V gene encodes CDR1 SGHNT and CDR2 YENEEA. The CDR3 DNA reads as TGTGCCAACAGCCGGGACCGGGACAGAGTCTATGGCTACACCTTC. Encoded protein: CANSRDRDRVYGYTF.

This clonotype turned up a few times. The chain employs TRBV7-2 and TRBJ1-1; TRBD1 aligns across 7 bases. With 3 bases clipped from V and 4 bases from J, the junction kept 5 bases outside the gene matches. CDR1 is SGHTA and CDR2 is FQGNSA in the germline V gene. CDR3 length: 14 amino acids. The CDR3 nucleotides read TGTGCCAGCAGCTTCAGCCGGGACAGCACTGAAGCTTTCTTT. As protein: CASSFSRDSTEAFF.

This clonotype appeared a few times. CDR3: CASSDGTSGVETQYF. For the CDR3, the DNA is TGTGCCAGCAGCGACGGGACTAGCGGGGTGGAGACCCAGTACTTC. V is TRBV11-2 and J is TRBJ2-5; 13 bases map to TRBD2. The CDR3 loop spans 15 amino acids. The J segment lost 5 bases and the V segment lost 5 bases, leaving 5 bases of the junction unmatched. The germline V gene encodes CDR1 SGHAT and CDR2 FQNNGV.

The chain joins TRBV28 to TRBJ1-5; D might be TRBD1 (5 bases). The CDR3 totals 15 residues. The germline gives CDR1 MDHEN, CDR2 SYDVKM. The ends were cut back, 4 bases at V and 6 bases at J, with 16 bases in the middle. The CDR3 DNA sequence: TGTGCCAGCAGTTGGTCCGGGGGATTAGGTCAGCCCCAGCATTTT. Its protein product is CASSWSGGLGQPQHF.

J is TRBJ2-3 and V is TRBV7-3, with D possibly called TRBD1 or TRBD2 (5 bases each). V shed 5 bases and J shed 8 bases, with 14 bases lying between them. The CDR3 runs to 13 residues. The germline V gene has CDR1 SGHTA and CDR2 FQGTGA. The CDR3 protein is CASSLGTTGTQYF. The DNA of the CDR3 is TGTGCCAGCAGCCTGGGGACGACGGGTACGCAGTATTTT.